This T cell receptor beta chain emerged from a study of cytomegalovirus exposure and HLA in healthy donors. Study as a whole: Early released data had around 89 million unique TCRs, all coming from HLA-typed donors. Overall study results and limits: It was reported that TCR beta sequences correctly inferred the HLA-A and HLA-B alleles for most subjects. The dataset shows that most TCR sequences were rare, while some public TCRs occurred in many donors.

The CDR3 covers 13 residues. V lost 9 bases to trimming and J lost 6 bases; unmatched junction nucleotides: 5. Per germline, CDR1 LNHNV and CDR2 YYDKDF (reference sequence). PCR primers comprised 60 Vbeta and 13 Jbeta primers. Libraries were prepared by immunoSEQ multiplex PCR; TCRdb keeps only in-frame clonotypes and omits some of them. This sample carries some 83,000 clones, under 80% of them seen once, and the ten largest clones take more than 3.5%. This clone has only one observation. The antigen is not known. The V call is TRBV15, the J call TRBJ2-1, with TRBD2 matching 10 bases. The sample comprised PBMCs. This clonotype was sampled from a man in his sixties in good health and CMV-seronegative. In DNA, the CDR3 is TGTGCCACTTTCAGCGGGGGGGTCAATGAGCAGTTCTTC. The encoded protein is CATFSGGVNEQFF.